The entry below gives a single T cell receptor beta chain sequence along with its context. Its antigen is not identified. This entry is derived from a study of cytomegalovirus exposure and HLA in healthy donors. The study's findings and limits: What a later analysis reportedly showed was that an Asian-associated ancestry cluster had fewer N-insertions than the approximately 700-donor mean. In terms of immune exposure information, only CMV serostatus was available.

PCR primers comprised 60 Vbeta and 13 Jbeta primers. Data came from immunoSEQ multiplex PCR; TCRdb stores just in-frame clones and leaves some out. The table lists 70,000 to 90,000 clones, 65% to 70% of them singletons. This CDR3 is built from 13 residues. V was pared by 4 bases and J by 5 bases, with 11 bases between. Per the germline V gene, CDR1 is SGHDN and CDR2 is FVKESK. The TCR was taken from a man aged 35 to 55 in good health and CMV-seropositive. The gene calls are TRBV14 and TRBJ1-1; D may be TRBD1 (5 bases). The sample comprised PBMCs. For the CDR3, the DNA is TGTGCCAGCAGCCCCCTGGGGGGGACTGAAGCTTTCTTT. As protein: CASSPLGGTEAFF.